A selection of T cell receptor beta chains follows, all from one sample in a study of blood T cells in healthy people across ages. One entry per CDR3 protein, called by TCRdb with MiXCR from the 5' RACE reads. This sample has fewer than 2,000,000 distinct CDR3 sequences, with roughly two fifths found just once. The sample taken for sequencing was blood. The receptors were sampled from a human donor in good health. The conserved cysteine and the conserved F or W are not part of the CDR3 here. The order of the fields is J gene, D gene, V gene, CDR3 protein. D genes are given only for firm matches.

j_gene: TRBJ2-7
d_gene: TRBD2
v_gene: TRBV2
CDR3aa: ASSVSGDEQY

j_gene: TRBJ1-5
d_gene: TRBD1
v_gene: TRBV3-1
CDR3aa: ASSQSGQRDQPQH

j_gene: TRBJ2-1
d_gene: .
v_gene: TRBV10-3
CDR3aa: AISDPLLGARRDEQF

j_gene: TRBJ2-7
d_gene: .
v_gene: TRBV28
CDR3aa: ASSLFMSYEQY

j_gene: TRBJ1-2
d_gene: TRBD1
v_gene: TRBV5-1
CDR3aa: ASGVAGQGDGYT

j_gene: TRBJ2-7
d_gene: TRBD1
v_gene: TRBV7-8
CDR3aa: ASRPDRGNEQY

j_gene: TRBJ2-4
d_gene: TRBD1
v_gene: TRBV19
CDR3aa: ASSIAAVGTGNFGVAKNIQY

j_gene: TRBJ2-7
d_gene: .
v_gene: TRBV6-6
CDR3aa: ASTIGLRIYEQY

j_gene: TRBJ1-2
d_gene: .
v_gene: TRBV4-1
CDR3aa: ASSQVGGNLGYT

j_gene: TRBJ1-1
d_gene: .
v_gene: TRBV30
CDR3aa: ASRPGANTEAF

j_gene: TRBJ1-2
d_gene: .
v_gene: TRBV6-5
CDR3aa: ASSYREIGVYNYGYT

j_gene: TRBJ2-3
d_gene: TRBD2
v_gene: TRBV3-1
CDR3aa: ASSQASGSTDTQY

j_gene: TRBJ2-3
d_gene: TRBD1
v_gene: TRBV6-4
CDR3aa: ASSVGGSADTQY

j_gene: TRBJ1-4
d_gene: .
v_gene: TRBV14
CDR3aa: ASSRPGRADEKLF

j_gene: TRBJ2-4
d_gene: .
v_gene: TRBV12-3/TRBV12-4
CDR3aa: ASSLYGLENIQY

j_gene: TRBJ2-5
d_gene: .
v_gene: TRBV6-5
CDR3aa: ASSYQGVAQETQY

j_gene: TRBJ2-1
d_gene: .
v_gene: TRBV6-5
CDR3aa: ASSYRPYNEQF

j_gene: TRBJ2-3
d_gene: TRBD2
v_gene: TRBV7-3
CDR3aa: ASSLGPAGLLDTQY

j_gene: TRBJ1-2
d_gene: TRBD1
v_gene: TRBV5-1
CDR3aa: ASSSNSDRGRGYT

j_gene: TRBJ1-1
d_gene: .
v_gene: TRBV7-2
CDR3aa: ASSSHRTNTEAF

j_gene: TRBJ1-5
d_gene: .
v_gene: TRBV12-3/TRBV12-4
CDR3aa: ASSYRSYQPQH

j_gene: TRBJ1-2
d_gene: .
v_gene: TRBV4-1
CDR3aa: ASSSYAFGYT

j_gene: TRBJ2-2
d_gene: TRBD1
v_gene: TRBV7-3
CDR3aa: ASSPTGGGTGELF

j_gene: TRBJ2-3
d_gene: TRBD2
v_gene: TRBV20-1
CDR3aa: SATSGLAGHTDTQY

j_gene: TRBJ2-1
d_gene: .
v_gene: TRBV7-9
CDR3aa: ASSSSLQGNEQF

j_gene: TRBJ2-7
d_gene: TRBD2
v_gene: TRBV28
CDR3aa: ASSLPGAGEVQY

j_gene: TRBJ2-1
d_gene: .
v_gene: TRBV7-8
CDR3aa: ASRKSSNEQF

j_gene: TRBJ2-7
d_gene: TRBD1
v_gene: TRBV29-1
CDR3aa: SVERRQGIYEQY

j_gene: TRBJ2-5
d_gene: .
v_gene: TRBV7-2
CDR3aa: AGSLEIRETQY

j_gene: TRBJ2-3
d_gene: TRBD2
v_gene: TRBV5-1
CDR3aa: ASKVWRGDSGTQY

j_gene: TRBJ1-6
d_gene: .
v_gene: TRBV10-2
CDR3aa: ASSESGPSNSPLH

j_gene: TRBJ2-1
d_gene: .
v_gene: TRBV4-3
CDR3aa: ASSQVERAETQF

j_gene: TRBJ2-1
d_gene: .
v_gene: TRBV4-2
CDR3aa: ASSQDSALRPRSENEQF

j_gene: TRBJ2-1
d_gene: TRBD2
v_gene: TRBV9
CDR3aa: ASSTSGGAGEQF

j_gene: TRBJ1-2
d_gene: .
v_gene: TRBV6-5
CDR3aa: ASSYGGQPYGYT

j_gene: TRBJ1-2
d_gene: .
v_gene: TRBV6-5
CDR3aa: ASSPTRTVYGYT

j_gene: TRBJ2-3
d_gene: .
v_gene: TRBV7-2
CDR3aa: ASSWKHKDTQY

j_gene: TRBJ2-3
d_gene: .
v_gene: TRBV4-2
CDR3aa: ASSQDGWADTPY

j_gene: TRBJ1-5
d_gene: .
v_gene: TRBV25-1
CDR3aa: ASSQRASNQPQH

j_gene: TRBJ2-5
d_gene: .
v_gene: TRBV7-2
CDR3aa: ASSLDPYQETQY

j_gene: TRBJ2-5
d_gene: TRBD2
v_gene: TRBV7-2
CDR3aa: ACSLGGGATETQY

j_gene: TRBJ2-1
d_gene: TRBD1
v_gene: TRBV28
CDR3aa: ASSLQGAYKNEQF

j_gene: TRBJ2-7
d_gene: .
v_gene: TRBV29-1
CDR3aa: SVGPEVYEQY

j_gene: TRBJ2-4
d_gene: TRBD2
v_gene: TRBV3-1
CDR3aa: ASSQRLGSGEAKNIQY

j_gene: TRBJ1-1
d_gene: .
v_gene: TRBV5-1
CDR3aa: ASSPVGGGPTF

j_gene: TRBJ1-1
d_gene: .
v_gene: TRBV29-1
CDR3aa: SPQLVSNTEAF

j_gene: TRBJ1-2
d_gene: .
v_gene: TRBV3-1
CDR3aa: TSSQVYQPKRVYGYT

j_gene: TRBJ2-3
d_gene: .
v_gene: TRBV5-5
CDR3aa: ASSLILVGGTQY

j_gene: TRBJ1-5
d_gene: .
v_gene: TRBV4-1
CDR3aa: ASSQEGQGYYQPQH

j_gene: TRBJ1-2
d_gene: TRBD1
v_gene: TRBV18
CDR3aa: ASSLIDRGASGYT

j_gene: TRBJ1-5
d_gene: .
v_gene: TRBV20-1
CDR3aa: SARDPVRDQPQH

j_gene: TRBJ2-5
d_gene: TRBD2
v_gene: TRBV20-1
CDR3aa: SAREGTSEETQY

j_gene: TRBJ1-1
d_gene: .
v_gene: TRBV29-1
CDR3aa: SAGGAPEAF

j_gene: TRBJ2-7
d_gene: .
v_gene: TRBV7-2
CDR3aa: ASSSGDKTYEQY

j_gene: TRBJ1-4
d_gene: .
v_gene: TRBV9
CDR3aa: ASSGGYGIATNEKLF

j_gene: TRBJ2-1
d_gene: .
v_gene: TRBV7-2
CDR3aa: ASSLVGGISYNEQF

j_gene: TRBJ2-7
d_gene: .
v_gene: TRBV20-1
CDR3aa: SARAGEQY

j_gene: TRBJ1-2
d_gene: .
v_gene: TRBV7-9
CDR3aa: ASSFALGAGTNYGCT